This TCR beta chain came from a study of shared clonotypes between healthy human individuals. Germline V CDR1 and CDR2: LNHDA, SQIVND (reference sequence). The CDR3 has 13 residues. Trimming cost V 8 bases and J 0 bases; bases outside gene matches: 3. Donors comprised only Caucasian adults living in Nashville, Tennessee. Study-level results: Read depth was anticipated to influence clonotype sharing among donors.

Assay execution proceeded at the deep level. The authors distributed each subset's genomic DNA evenly over several immunoSEQ plates. Produced via immunoSEQ multiplex PCR; TCRdb's table is partial and in-frame only. The top ten clones hold roughly 0.35% of a sample with over a million clones, approximately 98.5% of them seen once. On this clone itself: The antigen is undetermined. This sample also contains other DNA sequences that code for the same CDR3.

V gene TRBV19 combines with J gene TRBJ1-2; 7 bases fit TRBD1. Sample: naive CD4+ T cells sorted from blood. Subset: CD45RA+ positively selected. The sequence derives from a young man in good health. The CDR3 DNA is TGTGCCAGTTCGGACAGGCCTAACTATGGCTACACCTTC. Encoded protein: CASSDRPNYGYTF.